What follows is one TCR beta chain and its context. The data stem from a study of OX40 agonist ivuxolimab in advanced cancers. Measured with immunoSEQ multiplex PCR; TCRdb has only the in-frame clones, and not every one. This table holds roughly 40,000 clones, about 81% found once. Germline CDR1 LNHDA, CDR2 SQIVND (reference sequence). Trimming removed 4 bases at V and 7 bases at J, with 8 bases between. This CDR3 has 12 amino acids. The genes are TRBV19 and TRBJ2-1; D not resolved. The material sequenced was CD4+ or CD8+ T cells sorted from blood, taken in a trial of the OX40 agonist ivuxolimab. The origin of this receptor is an adult with an advanced solid tumor such as melanoma, head and neck, liver or kidney cancer. CDR3 DNA: TGTGCCAGTAGTAAGGTGGGGAATGAGCAGTTCTTC. Its translation: CASSKVGNEQFF.